The source of this T cell receptor beta chain is a study of T cells after yellow fever vaccination. The table lists this clonotype with a few counts. Its antigen is not known. In TCRdb, the 5' RACE reads were re-called with MiXCR into one record per CDR3 protein. The table shows about 340,000 distinct CDR3 sequences, with 8.7% occurring only once. Findings and caveats of the study: Clonotype sharing between CD4 and CD8 compartments was small.

This CDR3 is 15 amino acids long. V lost 6 bases and J 5 bases, leaving 17 bases between the germline ends. Germline values: CDR1 MNHEY, CDR2 SVGEGT. This sequence originates from a man aged 18 to 30 who received the YFV17D yellow fever vaccine. V gene TRBV6-2 or TRBV6-3 combines with J gene TRBJ2-4, with D possibly TRBD1 on 6 matching bases. The source was PBMCs, collected on the day of the first yellow fever vaccination. CDR3 residues: CASRSRWGPQNIQYF. CDR3 nucleotide sequence: TGTGCCAGCAGGTCCCGATGGGGGCCTCAAAACATTCAGTACTTC.